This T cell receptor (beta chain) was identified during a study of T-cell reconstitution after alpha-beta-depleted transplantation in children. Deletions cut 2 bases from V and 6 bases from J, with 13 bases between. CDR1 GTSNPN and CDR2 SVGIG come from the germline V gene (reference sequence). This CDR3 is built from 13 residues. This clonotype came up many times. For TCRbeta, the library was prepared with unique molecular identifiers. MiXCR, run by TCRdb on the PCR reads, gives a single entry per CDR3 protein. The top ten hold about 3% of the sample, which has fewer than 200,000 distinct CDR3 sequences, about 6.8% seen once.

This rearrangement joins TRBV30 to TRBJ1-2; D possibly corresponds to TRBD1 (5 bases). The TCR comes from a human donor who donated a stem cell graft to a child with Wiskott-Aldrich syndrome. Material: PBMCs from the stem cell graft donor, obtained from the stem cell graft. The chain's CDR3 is CAWSSGTENGYTF. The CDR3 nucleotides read TGTGCCTGGAGTTCCGGGACCGAAAATGGCTACACCTTC. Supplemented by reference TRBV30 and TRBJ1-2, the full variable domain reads SQTIHQWPATLVQPVGSPLSLECTVEGTSNPNLYWYRQAAGRGLQLLFYSVGIGQISSEVPQNLSASRPQDRQFILSSKKLLLSDSGFYLCAWSSGTENGYTFGSGTRLTVV.